These 7 T cell receptor beta chains were sequenced from one sample in a study of cytomegalovirus exposure and HLA in healthy donors. The primer mix had 60 Vbeta and 13 Jbeta primers. Profiled with immunoSEQ multiplex PCR; TCRdb holds only in-frame clones, not every one. The sample includes about 190,000 clones, around 86% of them seen just once. Sequenced material: PBMCs. These receptors were taken from a woman in her late teens or twenties in good health and CMV-seronegative.

This clone was detected a few times. The V gene is TRBV6-5, the J gene TRBJ2-1; 8 bases match TRBD2. V was pared by 6 bases and J by 8 bases, with 3 bases of the junction left unmatched. Germline CDR1 MNHEY, CDR2 SVGAGI. This CDR3 contains 12 residues. The DNA for the CDR3 is TGTGCCAGCAGCCGGACTAGCTATGAGCAGTTCTTC. Protein: CASSRTSYEQFF.

This clone was detected only once. The chain recombines TRBV6-5 with TRBJ1-2, with D tentatively TRBD1 (6 bases). The germline CDR1 and CDR2 sequences are MNHEY and SVGAGI. CDR3 length: 13 amino acids. The ends were cut back, 5 bases at V and 7 bases at J, with 14 bases in the middle. The CDR3 spells CASSRIGGSGYTF. In nucleotides, the CDR3 is TGTGCCAGCAGTAGGATAGGGGGTAGTGGCTACACCTTC.

This chain connects TRBV15 to TRBJ2-3, with 10 bases that match TRBD2. With V trimmed by 8 bases and J by 8 bases, 10 bases remained unmatched. Per germline, CDR1 LNHNV and CDR2 YYDKDF (reference sequence). The CDR3 totals 14 residues. The CDR3 DNA reads as TGTGCCACCTCCAGCGGGAGGGCCGGGCGTACGCAGTATTTT. It codes for CATSSGRAGRTQYF.

The chain carries TRBV29-1 and TRBJ1-2; maybe TRBD1 (6 bases). The CDR3 is made up of 12 amino acids. V lost 7 bases, J lost 7 bases, and 16 bases lay in between. Germline CDR1 reads SQVTM; CDR2 reads ANQGSEA. The CDR3 nucleotides read TGCAGCGCTGACCAGGGGAGAGGTGGCTACACCTTC. Translated, it gives CSADQGRGGYTF.

The genes are TRBV6-4 and TRBJ2-3, with 9 bases matching TRBD1. CDR1 is MRHNA, CDR2 SNTAGT, per germline. V shed 0 bases, J shed 5 bases, and the junction held 6 bases outside the gene matches. The CDR3 sequence is 16 residues long. The CDR3 sequence is CASSDSQGQGGDTQYF. The CDR3 region has the DNA TGTGCCAGCAGTGACTCCCAGGGACAGGGAGGAGATACGCAGTATTTT.

The CDR3 DNA is TGTGCCAGCAGCTTAGGACGGACAGGGAAAGATACGCAGTATTTT. This gives the protein CASSLGRTGKDTQYF. The rearrangement uses TRBV7-9 and TRBJ2-3; 8 nucleotides match TRBD1. The CDR3 is 15 amino acids. V lost 1 base, J lost 5 bases, and 5 bases stayed unmatched. Germline CDR1 and CDR2: SEHNR and FQNEAQ (reference sequence).

The chain couples TRBV28 to TRBJ1-6; 7 bases are a match to TRBD1. Germline CDR1 reads MDHEN; CDR2 reads SYDVKM. The CDR3 has 14 amino acids. V dropped 8 bases and J dropped 5; count of bases not matched to a gene: 6. CDR3 loop: CASVQGFDNSPLHF. The CDR3 nucleotides read TGTGCCAGCGTACAGGGGTTTGATAATTCACCCCTCCACTTT.